This TCR beta chain was captured by sequencing in a study of pediatric ulcerative colitis. Study summary: Disease was pancolitis in roughly 7 and left-sided in two, histology-confirmed. Whole-study results and caveats: Ulcerative colitis patients shared more blood-rectal clones than controls. Repertoires came from total lymphocyte DNA, so rare subsets like regulatory T cells may be missed.

On this clone: As yet, its antigen is unknown.

The data were produced by immunoSEQ multiplex PCR, yet TCRdb's version contains in-frame clones alone and is incomplete. The table has roughly 37,000 clones, 83% seen once; the top ten hold roughly 25%. CDR3 length equals 11 residues. Germline V gene data show CDR1 as DFQATT and CDR2 as SNEGSKA (reference sequence). The V gene lost 7 bases and the J gene lost 3 bases, with 7 bases spanning the gap. The genes are TRBV20-1 and TRBJ2-1, with D hard to call. Sequenced sample: blood. The origin of this receptor is a girl aged 5-17 years with moderate ulcerative colitis. The CDR3 coding sequence is TGCAGTGTCACGAGCTACAATGAGCAGTTCTTC. Encoded protein: CSVTSYNEQFF.